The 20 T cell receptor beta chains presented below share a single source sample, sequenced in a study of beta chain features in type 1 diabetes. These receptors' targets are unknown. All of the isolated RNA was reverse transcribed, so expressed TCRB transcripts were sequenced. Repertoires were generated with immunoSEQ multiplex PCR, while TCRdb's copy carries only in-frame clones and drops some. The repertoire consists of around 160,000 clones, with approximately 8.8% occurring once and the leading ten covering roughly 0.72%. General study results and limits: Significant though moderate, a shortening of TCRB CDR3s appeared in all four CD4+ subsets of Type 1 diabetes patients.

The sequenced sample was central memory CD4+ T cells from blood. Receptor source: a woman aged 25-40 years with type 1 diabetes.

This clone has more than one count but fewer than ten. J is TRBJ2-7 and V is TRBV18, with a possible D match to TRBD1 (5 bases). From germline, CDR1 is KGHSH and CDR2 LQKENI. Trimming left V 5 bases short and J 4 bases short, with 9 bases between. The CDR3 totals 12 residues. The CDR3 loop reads CASSLTGYEQYF. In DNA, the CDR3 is TGTGCCAGCTCATTAACAGGATACGAGCAGTACTTC.

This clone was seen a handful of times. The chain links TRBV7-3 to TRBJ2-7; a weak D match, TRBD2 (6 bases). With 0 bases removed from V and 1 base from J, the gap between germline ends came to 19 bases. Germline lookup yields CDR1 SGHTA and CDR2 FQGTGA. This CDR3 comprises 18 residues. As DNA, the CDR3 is TGTGCCAGCAGCTTAACGTTAATGGTAGCGGAGCAGTCCTACGAGCAGTACTTC. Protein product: CASSLTLMVAEQSYEQYF. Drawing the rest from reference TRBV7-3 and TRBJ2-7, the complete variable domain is GAGVSQTPSNKVTEKGKYVELRCDPISGHTALYWYRQSLGQGPEFLIYFQGTGAADDSGLPNDRFFAVRPEGSVSTLKIQRTERGDSAVYLCASSLTLMVAEQSYEQYFGPGTRLTVT.

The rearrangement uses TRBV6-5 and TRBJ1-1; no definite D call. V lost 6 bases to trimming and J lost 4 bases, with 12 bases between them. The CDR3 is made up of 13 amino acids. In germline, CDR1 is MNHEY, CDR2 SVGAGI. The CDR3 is CASRGPPGTEAFF. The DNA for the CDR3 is TGTGCCAGCAGGGGCCCTCCAGGCACTGAAGCTTTCTTT.

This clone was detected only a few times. The CDR3: CASSEWTGGNYGYTF. The DNA of the CDR3 is TGTGCCAGCAGTGAATGGACAGGGGGAAACTATGGCTACACCTTC. This sequence joins TRBV6-1 and TRBJ1-2; the match to TRBD1 covers 10 bases. Germline CDR1 is MNHNS and CDR2 is SASEGT. CDR3 length equals 15 residues. Germline trimming cut 2 bases from V and 2 bases from J; bases unmatched to any gene: 2.

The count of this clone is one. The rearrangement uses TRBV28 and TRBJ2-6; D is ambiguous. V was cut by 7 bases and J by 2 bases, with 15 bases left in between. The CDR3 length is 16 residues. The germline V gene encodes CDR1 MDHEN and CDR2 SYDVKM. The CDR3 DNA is TGTGCCAGCAACCAAGCTCTGGGCGCTGGGGCCAACGTCCTGACTTTC. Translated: CASNQALGAGANVLTF.

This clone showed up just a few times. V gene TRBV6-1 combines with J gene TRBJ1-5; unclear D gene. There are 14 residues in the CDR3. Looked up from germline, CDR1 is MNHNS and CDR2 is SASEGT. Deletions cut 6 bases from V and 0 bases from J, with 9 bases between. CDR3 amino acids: CASSNSYSNQPQHF. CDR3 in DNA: TGTGCCAGCAGCAACAGTTATAGCAATCAGCCCCAGCATTTT.

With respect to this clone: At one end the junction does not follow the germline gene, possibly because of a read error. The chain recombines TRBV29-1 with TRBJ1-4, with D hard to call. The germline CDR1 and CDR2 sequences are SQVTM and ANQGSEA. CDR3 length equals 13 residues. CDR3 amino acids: CSVKESLAEKLFF. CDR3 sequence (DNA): TGCAGCGTTAAAGAGAGTCTAGCAGAAAAACTGTTTTTT.

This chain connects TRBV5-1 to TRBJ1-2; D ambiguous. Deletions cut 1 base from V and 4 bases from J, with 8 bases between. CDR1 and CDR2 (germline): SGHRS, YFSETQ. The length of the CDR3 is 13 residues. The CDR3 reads CASSLLASYGYTF. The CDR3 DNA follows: TGCGCCAGCAGCTTGTTGGCCTCCTATGGCTACACCTTC.

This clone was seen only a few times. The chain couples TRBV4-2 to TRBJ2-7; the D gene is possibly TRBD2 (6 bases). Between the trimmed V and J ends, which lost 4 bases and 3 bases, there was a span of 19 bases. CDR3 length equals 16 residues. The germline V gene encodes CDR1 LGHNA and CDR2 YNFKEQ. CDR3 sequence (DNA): TGTGCCAGCAGCCCCAGAGTCCTAGCGCATAACTACGAGCAGTACTTC. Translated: CASSPRVLAHNYEQYF.

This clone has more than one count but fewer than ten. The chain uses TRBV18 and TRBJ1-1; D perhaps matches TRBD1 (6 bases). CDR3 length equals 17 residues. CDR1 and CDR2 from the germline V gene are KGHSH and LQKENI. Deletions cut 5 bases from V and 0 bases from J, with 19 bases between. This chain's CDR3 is CASSVTGLGALNTEAFF. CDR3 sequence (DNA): TGTGCCAGCTCAGTAACTGGTTTGGGGGCCTTGAACACTGAAGCTTTCTTT.

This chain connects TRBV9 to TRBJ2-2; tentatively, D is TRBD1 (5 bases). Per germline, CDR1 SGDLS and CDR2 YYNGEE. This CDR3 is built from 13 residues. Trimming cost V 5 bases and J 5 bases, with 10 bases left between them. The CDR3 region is CASSKTETGELFF. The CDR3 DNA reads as TGTGCCAGCAGTAAGACAGAGACCGGGGAGCTGTTTTTT. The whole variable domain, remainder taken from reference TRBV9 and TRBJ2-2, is DSGVTQTPKHLITATGQRVTLRCSPRSGDLSVYWYQQSLDQGLQFLIQYYNGEERAKGNILERFSAQQFPDLHSELNLSSLELGDSALYFCASSKTETGELFFGEGSRLTVL.

The CDR3 here is CSGTGNTEAFF. The CDR3 DNA sequence: TGCAGTGGTACGGGGAACACTGAAGCTTTCTTT. The V gene is TRBV20-1, the J gene TRBJ1-1, with no clear D. The V gene's germline CDR1 is DFQATT and CDR2 SNEGSKA (reference sequence). The CDR3 covers 11 residues. Trimming left V 7 bases short and J 1 base short, with 7 bases between.

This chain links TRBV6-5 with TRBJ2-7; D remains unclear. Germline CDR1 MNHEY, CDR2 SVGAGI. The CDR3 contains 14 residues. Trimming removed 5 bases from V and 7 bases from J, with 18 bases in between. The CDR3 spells CASSLDFSAGEQYF. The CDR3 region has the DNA TGTGCCAGCAGTCTTGACTTTTCTGCTGGGGAGCAGTACTTC.

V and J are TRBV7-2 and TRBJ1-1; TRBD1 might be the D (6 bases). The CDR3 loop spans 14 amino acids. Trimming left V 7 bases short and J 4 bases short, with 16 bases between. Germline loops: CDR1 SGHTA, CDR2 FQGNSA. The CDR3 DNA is TGTGCCAGCACCCAATCAACAGGGTCCACTGAAGCTTTCTTT. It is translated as CASTQSTGSTEAFF.

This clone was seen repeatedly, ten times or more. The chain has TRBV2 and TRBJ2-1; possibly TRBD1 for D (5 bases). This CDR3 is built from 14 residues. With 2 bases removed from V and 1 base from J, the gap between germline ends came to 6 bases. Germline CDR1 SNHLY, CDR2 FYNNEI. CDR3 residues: CASSERGSYNEQFF. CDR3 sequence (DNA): TGTGCCAGCAGTGAAAGGGGTTCCTACAATGAGCAGTTCTTC.

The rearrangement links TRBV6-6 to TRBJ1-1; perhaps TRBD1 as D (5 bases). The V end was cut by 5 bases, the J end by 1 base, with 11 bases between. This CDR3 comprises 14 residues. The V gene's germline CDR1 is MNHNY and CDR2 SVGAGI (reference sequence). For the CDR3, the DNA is TGTGCCAGCAGTCCACAGGCTCAGAACACTGAAGCTTTCTTT. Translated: CASSPQAQNTEAFF.

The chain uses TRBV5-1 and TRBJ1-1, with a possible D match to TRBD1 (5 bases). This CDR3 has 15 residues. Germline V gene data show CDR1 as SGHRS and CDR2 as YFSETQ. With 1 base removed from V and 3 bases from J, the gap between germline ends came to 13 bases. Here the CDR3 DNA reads TGCGCCAGCAGCTTGCAACCAGGGCAGGACACTGAAGCTTTCTTT. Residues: CASSLQPGQDTEAFF.

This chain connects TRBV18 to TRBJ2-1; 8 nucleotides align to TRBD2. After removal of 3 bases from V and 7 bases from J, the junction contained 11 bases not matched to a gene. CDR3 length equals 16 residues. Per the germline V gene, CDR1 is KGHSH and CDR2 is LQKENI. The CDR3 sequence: CASSPVTGTSYNEQFF. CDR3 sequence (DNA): TGTGCCAGCTCACCGGTCACCGGGACTAGTTATAATGAGCAGTTCTTC.

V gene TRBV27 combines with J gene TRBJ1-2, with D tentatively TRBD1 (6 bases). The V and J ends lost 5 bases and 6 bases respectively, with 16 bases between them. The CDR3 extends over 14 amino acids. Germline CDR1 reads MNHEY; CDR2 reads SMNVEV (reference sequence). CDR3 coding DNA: TGTGCCAGCAGTGCCAACCAGGGGTTCCATGGCTACACCTTC. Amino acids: CASSANQGFHGYTF.

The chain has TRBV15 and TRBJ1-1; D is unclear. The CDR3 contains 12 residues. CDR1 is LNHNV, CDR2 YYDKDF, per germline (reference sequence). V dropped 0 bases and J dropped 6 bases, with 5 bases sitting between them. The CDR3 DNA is TGTGCCACCAGCAGAGATCTCTCTGAAGCTTTCTTT. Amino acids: CATSRDLSEAFF.